Below, 22 T cell receptor beta chains from the same sample are listed, as sequenced in a study of Ad26.COV2.S vaccination and SARS-CoV-2 variants (dated by TCRdb to 2020 to 2022). In light of the paper, this sample's treatment or condition label describes: around 19 received Ad26.COV2.S at low or high dose, single or two shots; about 5 received placebo; per-sample allocation not given. For vaccine and placebo recipients, repertoires were sequenced using samples collected on day 63 after the first injection. Receptors were amplified or captured by the immunoSEQ multiplex PCR assay. TCRdb limited this immuneACCESS table to in-frame rearrangements with V and J called. A share of clones is missing; checked studies link under half to unresolved V genes, and the rest is unexplained. This sample comprises about 350,000 clones, approximately 90% of them detected only once. The ten largest make up 5% of the sample.

The sequencing used peripheral blood, collected in a trial of Ad26.COV2.S vaccine versus placebo. Source of these receptors: a person between 18 and 65 years old who received the Ad26.COV2.S COVID-19 vaccine or a placebo.

This clone was detected only once. V usage is TRBV18 and J usage is TRBJ1-4; D not resolved. V shed 6 bases and J shed 1 base, with 18 bases lying between them. Germline V CDR1 and CDR2: KGHSH, LQKENI. The CDR3 covers 17 residues. CDR3 region: CASSTTQLRRTNEKLFF. In DNA form, the CDR3 reads TGTGCCAGCTCCACCACACAGTTAAGGAGAACTAATGAAAAACTGTTTTTT.

The rearrangement uses TRBV19 and TRBJ1-1; the D is unclear. Germline CDR1 and CDR2: LNHDA and SQIVND (reference sequence). This CDR3 region has 15 residues. Between the trimmed V and J ends, which lost 4 bases and 1 base, there was a span of 13 bases. CDR3 in amino acids: CASSSNQGRNTEAFF. For the CDR3, the DNA is TGTGCCAGTAGTAGCAACCAAGGACGGAACACTGAAGCTTTCTTT.

The genes are TRBV29-1 and TRBJ2-3; TRBD1 might be the D (7 bases). The CDR3 runs to 13 residues. V gave up 3 bases and J gave up 1 base, with 8 bases separating them. CDR1 SQVTM and CDR2 ANQGSEA come from the germline V gene. The CDR3 DNA reads TGCAGCGTTGACAGGGGGGGCACAGATACGCAGTATTTT. This encodes CSVDRGGTDTQYF.

This chain joins TRBV19 and TRBJ2-1; 10 bases line up with TRBD2. V was pared by 4 bases and J by 8 bases, with 11 bases of the junction left unmatched. The CDR3 loop spans 16 amino acids. Germline lookup yields CDR1 LNHDA and CDR2 SQIVND (reference sequence). The CDR3 spells CASSTAGLAGADEQFF. The CDR3 nucleotides are TGTGCCAGTAGTACAGCCGGTCTAGCGGGAGCTGATGAGCAGTTCTTC.

The chain links TRBV28 to TRBJ1-2; no clear D. The CDR3 is 15 residues long. V was shortened by 5 bases and J by 2 bases, with 15 bases between the two germline ends. Germline assignment: CDR1 MDHEN and CDR2 SYDVKM. This chain's CDR3 is CASSIARTLNYGYTF. CDR3 nucleotide sequence: TGTGCCAGCAGTATAGCCCGGACTTTAAACTATGGCTACACCTTC.

This clone was found once. The chain links TRBV5-1 to TRBJ2-7, with 15 bases identical to TRBD2. J was trimmed by 1 base and V by 1 base; bases with no gene match: 3. Germline assignment: CDR1 SGHRS and CDR2 YFSETQ. CDR3 size: 17 residues. DNA of the CDR3: TGCGCCAGCAGCTTGACAGGACTAGCGGGAGGGTCCTACGAGCAGTACTTC. Its translation: CASSLTGLAGGSYEQYF.

This chain links TRBV30 with TRBJ2-2, with D maybe TRBD2 (6 bases). V shed 6 bases and J shed 6 bases, with 23 bases lying between them. The CDR3 totals 16 residues. In germline, CDR1 is GTSNPN, CDR2 SVGIG (reference sequence). This CDR3 reads CACRPRDSGRAGELFF. CDR3 in DNA: TGTGCCTGTCGCCCCAGGGACTCCGGACGCGCCGGGGAGCTGTTTTTT.

This chain joins TRBV3-1 (or the pseudogene TRBV3-2) and TRBJ2-7; 12 bases map to TRBD1. Germline V CDR1 and CDR2: LGHDT, YNNKEL (reference sequence). CDR3 length equals 16 residues. V was pared by 5 bases and J by 4 bases, with 9 bases of the junction left unmatched. In DNA form, the CDR3 reads TGTGCCAGCAGCTCCTCCGGGACAGGGGGCTTTTACGAGCAGTACTTC. Translated: CASSSSGTGGFYEQYF.

The V gene is TRBV19, the J gene TRBJ1-6; D is uncertain. The V end lost 5 bases, the J end lost 0 bases, and 11 bases lay between the germline ends. The length of the CDR3 is 16 residues. In germline, CDR1 is LNHDA, CDR2 SQIVND (reference sequence). The CDR3 nucleotides are TGTGCCAGTAGTGTTTACAAGAGCTCCTATAATTCACCCCTCCACTTT. It specifies CASSVYKSSYNSPLHF.

This clone was detected many times. The chain recombines TRBV2 with TRBJ1-5; 7 bases are shared with TRBD1. This CDR3 contains 14 residues. Germline V lookup: CDR1 SNHLY, CDR2 FYNNEI. With V trimmed by 4 bases and J by 7 bases, 7 bases remained unmatched. The CDR3 sequence is CASSGQGSGQPQHF. CDR3 in DNA: TGTGCCAGCAGTGGACAGGGTTCAGGCCAGCCCCAGCATTTT. The whole variable domain, filled in from reference TRBV2 and TRBJ1-5, reads EPEVTQTPSHQVTQMGQEVILRCVPISNHLYFYWYRQILGQKVEFLVSFYNNEISEKSEIFDDQFSVERPDGSNFTLKIRSTKLEDSAMYFCASSGQGSGQPQHFGDGTRLSIL.

The V call is TRBV30, the J call TRBJ1-1, with no clear D. Trimming pared 2 bases from V and 6 bases from J, leaving 10 bases between. This CDR3 region has 12 residues. Per germline, CDR1 GTSNPN and CDR2 SVGIG (reference sequence). CDR3 DNA sequence: TGTGCCTGGAGTAGGGATTCAGCTGAAGCTTTCTTT. The encoded protein is CAWSRDSAEAFF.

V usage is TRBV7-9 and J usage is TRBJ2-7; maybe TRBD1 (5 bases). The CDR3 consists of 13 residues. V was pared by 4 bases and J by 7 bases, with 14 bases between. CDR1 is SEHNR, CDR2 FQNEAQ, per germline (reference sequence). The CDR3 DNA follows: TGTGCCAGCAGCTCTAGGGGTGCGTGGGAGCAGTACTTC. Protein sequence: CASSSRGAWEQYF.

The genes are TRBV15 and TRBJ1-1; D remains ambiguous. Between the trimmed V and J ends, which lost 0 bases and 3 bases, there was a span of 8 bases. Germline lookup yields CDR1 LNHNV and CDR2 YYDKDF (reference sequence). The CDR3 totals 14 residues. Here the CDR3 reads CATSRDRADTEAFF. In DNA form, the CDR3 reads TGTGCCACCAGCAGAGATCGGGCTGACACTGAAGCTTTCTTT.

This chain joins TRBV20-1 and TRBJ1-3; D unclear. CDR1 is DFQATT and CDR2 is SNEGSKA in the germline V gene (reference sequence). The V end lost 3 bases, the J end lost 4 bases, and 4 bases lay between the germline ends. The CDR3 sequence is 11 residues long. The CDR3 nucleotides are TGCAGTGCTAGTCAGGGAAACACCATATATTTT. This codes for CSASQGNTIYF.

This chain joins TRBV7-9 and TRBJ2-3; 9 nucleotides line up with TRBD2. Germline values: CDR1 SEHNR, CDR2 FQNEAQ (reference sequence). J lost 3 bases, V lost 4 bases, and 11 bases had no gene match. The CDR3 totals 17 residues. CDR3 nucleotides: TGTGCCAGCAGCTCCCCCACAATAACTAGCGGGACAGATACGCAGTATTTT. Its protein is CASSSPTITSGTDTQYF.

This clone was detected a few times. The J gene is TRBJ2-2, the V gene TRBV6-6; D remains ambiguous. The germline V gene encodes CDR1 MNHNY and CDR2 SVGAGI (reference sequence). The CDR3 is 15 amino acids. V dropped 0 bases and J dropped 7 bases, with 12 bases sitting between them. The CDR3 DNA reads as TGTGCCAGCAGTTACTCGTCGACGGCAAGCGGGGAGCTGTTTTTT. This translates into CASSYSSTASGELFF.

This sequence joins TRBV25-1 and TRBJ2-2, with D possibly TRBD1 on 5 matching bases. CDR1 MGHDK and CDR2 SYGVNS come from the germline V gene. The V end lost 3 bases, the J end lost 2 bases, and 16 bases lay between the germline ends. The CDR3 spans 17 residues. CDR3 coding DNA: TGTGCCAGCAGTGATTCGGACACGACCTATAACACCGGGGAGCTGTTTTTT. It codes for CASSDSDTTYNTGELFF.

V is TRBV7-2 and J is TRBJ1-4, with a possible D match to TRBD1 (5 bases). This CDR3 has 17 residues. Germline V gives CDR1 SGHTA, CDR2 FQGNSA. V gave up 5 bases and J gave up 0 bases, with 16 bases separating them. The CDR3 sequence: CASSPGGVGATNEKLFF. The CDR3 DNA reads TGTGCCAGCAGCCCGGGGGGGGTGGGCGCAACTAATGAAAAACTGTTTTTT.

The sample holds a few counts of this clone. J is TRBJ1-1 and V is TRBV28; D ambiguous. V lost 6 bases to trimming and J lost 4 bases, with 9 bases between them. The CDR3 totals 12 residues. Germline lookup yields CDR1 MDHEN and CDR2 SYDVKM. CDR3 sequence reads: CASRPQLTEAFF. The CDR3 DNA reads as TGTGCCAGCAGGCCTCAGCTCACTGAAGCTTTCTTT.

This chain links TRBV24-1 with TRBJ2-3; TRBD2 matches 7 bases. The germline V gene encodes CDR1 KGHDR and CDR2 SFDVKD. The length of the CDR3 is 14 residues. V gave up 5 bases and J gave up 1 base; unmatched junction bases: 2. The CDR3, as DNA: TGTGCCACCAGTGGCGGGAGCCGCACAGATACGCAGTATTTT. This translates into CATSGGSRTDTQYF.

The CDR3 DNA is TGTGCCAGCAGTTACTCACAGAACACTGAAGCTTTCTTT. It specifies CASSYSQNTEAFF. The chain combines TRBV6-5 with TRBJ1-1; D gene ambiguous. Trimming cost V 0 bases and J 1 base, with 3 bases left between them. The CDR3 is 13 residues long. The V gene's germline CDR1 is MNHEY and CDR2 SVGAGI.

This CDR3 is CASTRLKNQPQHF. The CDR3 nucleotides read TGTGCCAGCACTCGTCTCAAAAATCAGCCCCAGCATTTT. V is TRBV2 and J is TRBJ1-5; no firm D call. Trimming removed 7 bases at V and 4 bases at J, with 11 bases between. The V gene's germline CDR1 is SNHLY and CDR2 FYNNEI. The CDR3 spans 13 residues. The full variable domain, its missing parts supplied by reference TRBV2 and TRBJ1-5, is EPEVTQTPSHQVTQMGQEVILRCVPISNHLYFYWYRQILGQKVEFLVSFYNNEISEKSEIFDDQFSVERPDGSNFTLKIRSTKLEDSAMYFCASTRLKNQPQHFGDGTRLSIL.